A single sample is the source of the 30 T cell receptor beta chains below, sequenced in a study of blood T cell repertoires in COVID-19. This table comes from immunoSEQ multiplex PCR, and its TCRdb copy is limited to in-frame clones, with some not included. The sample has fewer than 30,000 clones; around 83% are singletons. The sequenced sample was peripheral blood. These receptors all stem from a human donor in a cohort sampled during active COVID-19.

V and J are TRBV28 and TRBJ1-2; the match to TRBD1 covers 7 bases. Trimming at V came to 5 bases and at J to 4 bases, leaving 10 bases not matched to a gene. The V gene's germline CDR1 is MDHEN and CDR2 SYDVKM. CDR3 length equals 15 residues. This chain's CDR3 is CASSLASRDSYGYTF. In nucleotides, the CDR3 is TGTGCCAGCAGTCTCGCCTCCCGGGACAGCTATGGCTACACCTTC.

J is TRBJ2-1 and V is TRBV3-1 (or the pseudogene TRBV3-2), with 9 bases fitting TRBD1. Per germline, CDR1 LGHDT and CDR2 YNNKEL (reference sequence). The CDR3 contains 18 residues. V lost 2 bases to trimming and J lost 7 bases; unmatched junction nucleotides: 15. In DNA, the CDR3 is TGTGCCAGCAGCCAATTACTCCGAGGGGGACAGGGTTCTAATGAGCAGTTCTTC. Residues: CASSQLLRGGQGSNEQFF.

V gene TRBV28 combines with J gene TRBJ2-7; TRBD1 is a possible D gene (5 bases). Trimming removed 3 bases from V and 4 bases from J, with 10 bases in between. This CDR3 contains 13 residues. Germline-derived CDR1 and CDR2 are MDHEN and SYDVKM. The CDR3 bases are TGTGCCAGCAGTTTGCAGGGTTCGTACGAGCAGTACTTC. The encoded protein is CASSLQGSYEQYF.

The chain employs TRBV6-1 and TRBJ1-3, with 10 bases matching TRBD1. The CDR3 has 16 residues. J lost 1 base, V lost 4 bases, and 4 bases had no gene match. In germline, CDR1 is MNHNS, CDR2 SASEGT. The CDR3 region is CASSGDRGFSGNTIYF. The CDR3 DNA is TGTGCCAGCAGTGGGGACAGGGGTTTTTCTGGAAACACCATATATTTT.

The chain links TRBV13 to TRBJ2-7; 7 bases agree with TRBD1. Trimming cost V 7 bases and J 4 bases; bases outside gene matches: 13. In germline, CDR1 is PRHDT, CDR2 FYEKMQ (reference sequence). This CDR3 has 15 amino acids. Here the CDR3 DNA reads TGTGCCAGCAAGGGTTTTGGGACAGCGATTTACGAGCAGTACTTC. Its translation: CASKGFGTAIYEQYF.

Only one count was recorded for this clone. The genes are TRBV28 and TRBJ1-2; TRBD1 is a possible D gene (5 bases). The germline V and J ends were trimmed by 6 bases and 1 base, with 12 bases remaining between them. Per germline, CDR1 MDHEN and CDR2 SYDVKM. This CDR3 has 14 residues. In DNA, the CDR3 is TGTGCCAGCAGAGGGCAGCAGGGTAACTATGGCTACACCTTC. Residues: CASRGQQGNYGYTF.

The sample holds one count of this clone. V is TRBV11-3 and J is TRBJ2-1, with a tentative D call TRBD2 (5 bases). V lost 5 bases and J 10 bases, leaving 15 bases between the germline ends. The CDR3 has 13 amino acids. The germline V gene encodes CDR1 SGHNT and CDR2 YENEEA. As DNA, the CDR3 is TGTGCCAGCAGCCCCGCCCGGGGTCTAGAGCAGTTCTTC. Its protein product is CASSPARGLEQFF.

The chain couples TRBV5-1 to TRBJ2-3; D remains ambiguous. This CDR3 is built from 15 residues. Germline V gives CDR1 SGHRS, CDR2 YFSETQ. V was clipped by 5 bases and J by 2 bases, with 15 bases between them. DNA for the CDR3: TGCGCCAGCAGTCCTGGTGAGCCCAACACAGATACGCAGTATTTT. Translated, it gives CASSPGEPNTDTQYF.

This chain connects TRBV10-3 to TRBJ2-1; no clear D gene. The CDR3 runs to 11 residues. Trimming removed 6 bases from V and 7 bases from J, with 7 bases in between. CDR1 is ENHRY, CDR2 SYGVKD, per germline. CDR3 DNA: TGTGCCATCAGAGACAATAATGAGCAGTTCTTC. Amino acid sequence: CAIRDNNEQFF.

CDR3 sequence: CASSGRYHEQYF. The CDR3 bases are TGTGCCAGCAGCGGTCGGTATCACGAGCAGTACTTC. The chain carries TRBV2 and TRBJ2-7; D is unresolved. The CDR3 sequence is 12 residues long. V lost 6 bases, J lost 5 bases, and 11 bases lay in between. CDR1 and CDR2 (germline): SNHLY, FYNNEI. The variable domain in full, completed from reference TRBV2 and TRBJ2-7, reads EPEVTQTPSHQVTQMGQEVILRCVPISNHLYFYWYRQILGQKVEFLVSFYNNEISEKSEIFDDQFSVERPDGSNFTLKIRSTKLEDSAMYFCASSGRYHEQYFGPGTRLTVT.

The chain recombines TRBV10-3 with TRBJ2-7; 9 nucleotides agree with TRBD1. There are 13 residues in the CDR3. With V trimmed by 6 bases and J by 3 bases, 3 bases remained unmatched. Germline V gene lookup returns CDR1 ENHRY and CDR2 SYGVKD. In DNA form, the CDR3 reads TGTGCCATCAGACGACAGGGGGACTACGAGCAGTACTTC. Amino acid sequence: CAIRRQGDYEQYF.

The chain uses TRBV18 and TRBJ2-3, with D possibly TRBD2 on 6 matching bases. Germline CDR1 KGHSH, CDR2 LQKENI. The CDR3 runs to 15 residues. V was pared by 4 bases and J by 0 bases, with 11 bases between. The CDR3 sequence is CASSLTGGSTDTQYF. In DNA form, the CDR3 reads TGTGCCAGCTCACTAACCGGGGGTAGCACAGATACGCAGTATTTT.

This chain joins TRBV28 and TRBJ2-1, with D possibly matching TRBD1 (10 bases). There are 20 residues in the CDR3. Trimming stripped 3 bases from V and 2 bases from J, with 26 bases between. Germline values: CDR1 MDHEN, CDR2 SYDVKM. The DNA for the CDR3 is TGTGCCAGCAGTTTTTGGCGACAGGGGGCGCCTAGCGGGACCTACAATGAGCAGTTCTTC. This translates into CASSFWRQGAPSGTYNEQFF.

This rearrangement joins TRBV2 to TRBJ1-3; the D gene is possibly TRBD1 (6 bases). Per germline, CDR1 SNHLY and CDR2 FYNNEI. Between the trimmed V and J ends, which lost 6 bases and 2 bases, there was a span of 14 bases. The CDR3 is 15 amino acids. The CDR3 DNA is TGTGCCAGCAGCGATACAGGGACCGCTGGAAACACCATATATTTT. Its protein product is CASSDTGTAGNTIYF.

The CDR3, as DNA: TGTGCCAGCAGTCGGGCGGGAGTAGCTGAGCAGTTCTTC. Residues: CASSRAGVAEQFF. The chain couples TRBV25-1 to TRBJ2-1; TRBD2 aligns across 7 bases. The CDR3 has 13 residues. The V gene end was trimmed by 5 bases and the J gene end by 9 bases; junction bases not matched to a gene: 7. The germline CDR1 and CDR2 sequences are MGHDK and SYGVNS.

This clone was recorded a few times. The V gene is TRBV28, the J gene TRBJ2-5; D possibly corresponds to TRBD2 (5 bases). V lost 7 bases to trimming and J lost 2 bases, with 8 bases between them. This CDR3 is 12 amino acids long. CDR1 is MDHEN and CDR2 is SYDVKM in the germline V gene. DNA for the CDR3: TGTGCCAGCAAGCGCGGGCAAGAGACCCAGTACTTC. It specifies CASKRGQETQYF.

The chain has TRBV25-1 and TRBJ1-2; 7 bases map to TRBD1. The CDR3 loop spans 13 amino acids. CDR1 MGHDK and CDR2 SYGVNS come from the germline V gene. The V and J ends lost 2 bases and 4 bases, in that order; junction bases with no gene match: 1. Here the CDR3 DNA reads TGTGCCAGCAGTGAAGGGGACAGCTATGGCTACACCTTC. This sequence encodes CASSEGDSYGYTF.

The rearrangement links TRBV19 to TRBJ2-1; weak D call: TRBD1 (6 bases). Germline V lookup: CDR1 LNHDA, CDR2 SQIVND (reference sequence). The CDR3 consists of 13 residues. Trimming took 5 bases from V and 7 from J, leaving 12 bases between them. The CDR3 is CASSLGQPNEQFF. CDR3 nucleotide sequence: TGTGCCAGTAGTTTGGGACAACCGAATGAGCAGTTCTTC.

The gene calls are TRBV7-9 and TRBJ2-7, with a possible D match to TRBD1 (5 bases). Germline V CDR1 and CDR2: SEHNR, FQNEAQ (reference sequence). The CDR3 runs 15 residues. Trimming left V 3 bases short and J 4 bases short, with 16 bases between. For the CDR3, the DNA is TGTGCCAGCAGCTTGACAAGGACACGAACTTACGAGCAGTACTTC. This sequence encodes CASSLTRTRTYEQYF. The full variable domain, rest sourced from reference TRBV7-9 and TRBJ2-7, is DTGVSQNPRHKITKRGQNVTFRCDPISEHNRLYWYRQTLGQGPEFLTYFQNEAQLEKSRLLSDRFSAERPKGSFSTLEIQRTEQGDSAMYLCASSLTRTRTYEQYFGPGTRLTVT.

The V gene is TRBV11-2, the J gene TRBJ2-5, with 9 bases aligning to TRBD2. Losses at the gene ends were 5 bases for V and 5 bases for J; bases not matched to a gene: 12. The V gene's germline CDR1 is SGHAT and CDR2 FQNNGV. The CDR3 runs 16 residues. CDR3 bases: TGTGCCAGCAGCCAGCTGCGGCGGGGGGGCTTGGAGACCCAGTACTTC. It is translated as CASSQLRRGGLETQYF.

V is TRBV6-2 or TRBV6-3 and J is TRBJ1-1; weak D call: TRBD1 (6 bases). The CDR3 consists of 16 residues. V lost 0 bases and J 4 bases, leaving 15 bases between the germline ends. From germline, CDR1 is MNHEY and CDR2 SVGEGT. This CDR3 is CASSYSNREGITEAFF. In nucleotides, the CDR3 is TGTGCCAGCAGTTACTCAAACAGGGAGGGAATCACTGAAGCTTTCTTT.

The J gene is TRBJ1-1, the V gene TRBV7-3; D perhaps matches TRBD1 (6 bases). Germline V gene sequence: CDR1 SGHTA, CDR2 FQGTGA. The V and J ends lost 5 bases and 6 bases respectively, with 19 bases between them. The CDR3 spans 15 residues. The CDR3 coding sequence is TGTGCCAGCAGCGCCTCCCCGACAGGAGTCTCTGAAGCTTTCTTT. Translated: CASSASPTGVSEAFF. Full variable domain (rest looked up from reference TRBV7-3 and TRBJ1-1): GAGVSQTPSNKVTEKGKYVELRCDPISGHTALYWYRQSLGQGPEFLIYFQGTGAADDSGLPNDRFFAVRPEGSVSTLKIQRTERGDSAVYLCASSASPTGVSEAFFGQGTRLTVV.

This chain connects TRBV14 to TRBJ2-3, with 11 bases lining up with TRBD1. The junction had 4 bases not matched to a gene; V was cut back by 3 bases and J by 2 bases. The germline CDR1 and CDR2 sequences are SGHDN and FVKESK. CDR3 length: 16 residues. DNA for the CDR3: TGTGCCAGCAGCCAGGACAGGGGGCTAAACACAGATACGCAGTATTTT. Its protein is CASSQDRGLNTDTQYF.

This chain connects TRBV27 to TRBJ2-7, with D possibly being TRBD1 (6 bases). There are 15 residues in the CDR3. V was clipped by 6 bases and J by 0 bases, with 15 bases between them. Germline loops: CDR1 MNHEY, CDR2 SMNVEV (reference sequence). CDR3 sequence reads: CASRPRTVSSYEQYF. CDR3 DNA: TGTGCCAGCAGACCACGGACAGTATCCTCCTACGAGCAGTACTTC.

This chain joins TRBV9 and TRBJ2-2, with 7 nucleotides matching TRBD1. Germline V CDR1 and CDR2: SGDLS, YYNGEE. The V segment lost 6 bases and the J segment 6 bases; nucleotides outside the gene matches: 11. There are 15 residues in the CDR3. DNA of the CDR3: TGTGCCAGCACCCGGGACAGCCGAGCGGCCGGGGAGCTGTTTTTT. Translating it yields CASTRDSRAAGELFF.

The rearrangement joins TRBV9 to TRBJ2-1; D gene ambiguous. Germline V gene data show CDR1 as SGDLS and CDR2 as YYNGEE. This CDR3 comprises 14 residues. V dropped 0 bases and J dropped 8 bases, with 12 bases sitting between them. The CDR3 region has the DNA TGTGCCAGCAGCGTAGACATTCTTTCCGATGAGCAGTTCTTC. Protein: CASSVDILSDEQFF. Looking up the rest from reference TRBV9 and TRBJ2-1 gives the full variable domain: DSGVTQTPKHLITATGQRVTLRCSPRSGDLSVYWYQQSLDQGLQFLIQYYNGEERAKGNILERFSAQQFPDLHSELNLSSLELGDSALYFCASSVDILSDEQFFGPGTRLTVL.

By frequency in the sample, this clone is medium-sized (0.01 to 0.1%). The chain combines TRBV30 with TRBJ2-1, with 8 bases aligning to TRBD1. This CDR3 has 14 amino acids. J gave up 8 bases and V 8 bases, and 14 bases lay outside the gene matches. Germline lookup yields CDR1 GTSNPN and CDR2 SVGIG (reference sequence). CDR3 sequence reads: CARTRQGPDDEQFF. Here the CDR3 DNA reads TGTGCCCGAACCCGACAGGGGCCGGACGATGAGCAGTTCTTC.

This chain links TRBV10-2 with TRBJ1-1; 7 nucleotides agree with TRBD1. V lost 6 bases and J lost 2; bases outside the gene matches: 6. The CDR3 has 14 amino acids. Germline V gene data show CDR1 as WSHSY and CDR2 as SAAADI. The CDR3 coding sequence is TGCGCCAGCAGCCCGGACAGGCTTAACACTGAAGCTTTCTTT. Translating gives CASSPDRLNTEAFF.

This clone was detected only a few times. This rearrangement joins TRBV28 to TRBJ2-5, with unresolved D. The germline V gene encodes CDR1 MDHEN and CDR2 SYDVKM. Trimming left V 1 base short and J 4 bases short, with 13 bases between. CDR3 length equals 15 residues. Written as DNA, the CDR3 is TGTGCCAGCAGTTTATCCCCCTCGGGTCGAGAGACCCAGTACTTC. Its protein is CASSLSPSGRETQYF. The variable domain in full, completed from reference TRBV28 and TRBJ2-5, reads DVKVTQSSRYLVKRTGEKVFLECVQDMDHENMFWYRQDPGLGLRLIYFSYDVKMKEKGDIPEGYSVSREKKERFSLILESASTNQTSMYLCASSLSPSGRETQYFGPGTRLLVL.

This rearrangement joins TRBV28 to TRBJ1-6; a weak D match, TRBD1 (5 bases). The CDR3 runs to 12 residues. The V end was cut by 8 bases, the J end by 7 bases, with 9 bases between. Germline CDR1 MDHEN, CDR2 SYDVKM. The CDR3 loop reads CASGPGNSPLHF. CDR3 in DNA: TGTGCCAGCGGGCCAGGGAATTCACCCCTCCACTTT.